The next 9 T cell receptor beta chains were all read from a single sample in a study of T cells in Graves' hyperthyroidism and ophthalmopathy. Amplified TCR beta CDR3 regions derived from RNA transcripts. In the first-round RT-PCR of the TCR CDR3, the HTBI primer set was used. One entry per CDR3 protein, called by TCRdb with MiXCR from the multiplex PCR reads. The sample has 20,000 to 30,000 distinct CDR3 sequences, 45% to 55% seen once; the top ten hold roughly 26%. The material sequenced was blood. These receptors were obtained from a woman aged 40 to 50 with Graves' hyperthyroidism that later progressed to Graves' ophthalmopathy.

The J gene is TRBJ1-5, the V gene TRBV19; D is unresolved. Trimming took off 6 bases at V and 6 bases at J, with 24 bases between the two ends. The length of the CDR3 is 17 residues. Germline V lookup: CDR1 LNHDA, CDR2 SQIVND (reference sequence). The CDR3 reads CASRDSVRAYGSQPQHF. Here the CDR3 DNA reads TGTGCCAGTAGGGACTCGGTAAGGGCCTACGGCAGTCAGCCCCAGCATTTT.

With respect to this clonotype: One end of the junction varies from germline; a read error may be responsible. V is TRBV5-4 and J is TRBJ2-7; TRBD2 aligns across 7 bases. The germline CDR1 and CDR2 sequences are SGHNT and YYREEE (reference sequence). CDR3 length: 12 amino acids. CDR3 in amino acids: CASSREVYGQYF. The DNA for the CDR3 is TGTGCCAGCAGCCGGGAGGTCTACGGGCAGTACTTC.

This clonotype occurred a few times. The chain joins TRBV15 to TRBJ1-4, with 9 bases matching TRBD1. This CDR3 is 15 amino acids long. Germline V CDR1 and CDR2: LNHNV, YYDKDF (reference sequence). The J segment lost 8 bases and the V segment lost 4 bases, leaving 8 bases of the junction unmatched. The CDR3 region has the DNA TGTGCCACCAGCATACGGACAGGGGTAGAGGAAAAACTGTTTTTT. Its protein product is CATSIRTGVEEKLFF. The full variable domain, rest sourced from reference TRBV15 and TRBJ1-4, is DAMVIQNPRYQVTQFGKPVTLSCSQTLNHNVMYWYQQKSSQAPKLLFHYYDKDFNNEADTPDNFQSRRPNTSFCFLDIRSPGLGDTAMYLCATSIRTGVEEKLFFGSGTQLSVL.

By share, this clonotype ranks as medium-sized. J is TRBJ2-6 and V is TRBV2; D is unresolved. Germline loops: CDR1 SNHLY, CDR2 FYNNEI. The CDR3 is 15 amino acids. The V and J ends lost 1 base and 2 bases respectively, with 6 bases between them. As DNA, the CDR3 is TGTGCCAGCAGTGAAGGGTCGGCTGGGGCCAACGTCCTGACTTTC. It specifies CASSEGSAGANVLTF.

This clonotype showed up just a few times. The rearrangement joins TRBV7-3 to TRBJ2-7, with a tentative D call TRBD2 (5 bases). Trimming shortened V by 1 base and J by 4 bases, and 14 bases separated the two germline ends. Per the germline V gene, CDR1 is SGHTA and CDR2 is FQGTGA. This CDR3 is 15 amino acids long. The CDR3 nucleotides are TGTGCCAGCAGCTTAAGTGCGGGCCGTCAATACGAGCAGTACTTC. This gives the protein CASSLSAGRQYEQYF.

J is TRBJ2-7 and V is TRBV7-9; tentative D call: TRBD2 (5 bases). The germline V and J ends were trimmed by 2 bases and 0 bases, with 11 bases remaining between them. This CDR3 is 15 amino acids long. CDR1 is SEHNR and CDR2 is FQNEAQ in the germline V gene (reference sequence). The CDR3 nucleotides read TGTGCCAGCAGCTTAACGAGGGAGAGCTCCTACGAGCAGTACTTC. This translates into CASSLTRESSYEQYF.

In its sample, this clonotype ranks as medium-sized. The CDR3 reads CASSMATAQETQYF. The CDR3, as DNA: TGTGCCAGTAGTATGGCGACAGCACAAGAGACCCAGTACTTC. This chain uses TRBV19 with TRBJ2-5; D might be TRBD1 (5 bases). CDR1 and CDR2 (germline): LNHDA, SQIVND (reference sequence). Trimming pared 3 bases from V and 2 bases from J, leaving 10 bases between. This CDR3 is 14 amino acids long.

This clonotype is judged medium-sized (0.01 to 0.1%). This may be a read error: a much more frequent sequence differs by one nucleotide. CDR3: CASSLDLRWGETQYF. The CDR3 nucleotides read TGTGCCAGCAGCTTAGATTTGAGGTGGGGTGAGACCCAGTACTTC. The chain has TRBV5-4 and TRBJ2-5; unclear D gene. Trimming shortened V by 2 bases and J by 5 bases, and 16 bases separated the two germline ends. This CDR3 spans 15 amino acids. CDR1 and CDR2 (germline): SGHNT, YYREEE (reference sequence).

This clonotype was counted many times. The rearrangement links TRBV28 to TRBJ2-1, with TRBD2 matching 8 bases. In germline, CDR1 is MDHEN, CDR2 SYDVKM. This CDR3 contains 14 residues. Here the CDR3 reads CASRPGGSYNEQFF. The CDR3 bases are TGTGCAAGTCGCCCGGGAGGGTCCTACAATGAGCAGTTCTTC.